Listed below are T cell receptor beta chains from one sample, sequenced in a study of T cell responses to AZD1222 COVID-19 vaccine. Assay used: immunoSEQ multiplex PCR; TCRdb lists only in-frame clones, some missing. The sample carries about 110,000 clones, about nine tenths recorded once. The sample here was peripheral blood, taken on day 0 of MenACWY control vaccination. These receptors all come from an adult in good health. The conserved cysteine and the conserved F or W are not part of the CDR3 here.

J | V | CDR3
TRBJ2-7 | TRBV3-1/TRBV3-2 | ASSQDTTREQY
TRBJ1-5 | TRBV19 | ASSRGGGRGNQPQH
TRBJ1-5 | TRBV6-5 | ASSPRGEQPQH
TRBJ1-2 | TRBV27 | ASSFLQGETLDGYT
TRBJ2-7 | TRBV5-4 | ASRTEDASYEQY
TRBJ2-7 | TRBV7-9 | ASSLATGKKNEQY
TRBJ2-7 | TRBV2 | ASSGALVYEQY
TRBJ2-2 | TRBV30 | AWSVIGPGELF
TRBJ1-2 | TRBV5-5 | ASSLRDNYGYT
TRBJ2-5 | TRBV7-2 | ASSLASTRGQETQY
TRBJ2-3 | TRBV12-3/TRBV12-4 | ASSWVLDTQY
TRBJ1-1 | TRBV3-1/TRBV3-2 | ASSQFLGTEAF